This paragraph covers one TCR beta chain sequence. Its antigen remains unknown. These data come from a study of CD8 T cells in Susac syndrome. Study results and caveats: The total CD8+ repertoires yielded 15 to 20 Susac-specific public clones and the CD8+ TEMRA repertoires yielded about five.

With random hexamers, reverse transcription was performed on about 0.5 to 1 ug of RNA. Each CDR3 protein is one row after TCRdb ran MiXCR on the immunoSEQ multiplex PCR reads. The sample yields around 81,000 distinct CDR3 sequences, approximately 95% seen once. The CDR3 is 13 residues long. V was pared by 7 bases and J by 3 bases, with 13 bases between. Germline lookup yields CDR1 MNHEY and CDR2 SVGAGI. The chain combines TRBV6-5 with TRBJ2-7; D remains ambiguous. This TCR was recovered from a human donor with Susac syndrome. The sequenced material came from CD8+ T cells from PBMCs. The CDR3 bases are TGTGCCAGCACCCCGTATCGGAACTACGAGCAGTACTTC. Amino acids: CASTPYRNYEQYF.